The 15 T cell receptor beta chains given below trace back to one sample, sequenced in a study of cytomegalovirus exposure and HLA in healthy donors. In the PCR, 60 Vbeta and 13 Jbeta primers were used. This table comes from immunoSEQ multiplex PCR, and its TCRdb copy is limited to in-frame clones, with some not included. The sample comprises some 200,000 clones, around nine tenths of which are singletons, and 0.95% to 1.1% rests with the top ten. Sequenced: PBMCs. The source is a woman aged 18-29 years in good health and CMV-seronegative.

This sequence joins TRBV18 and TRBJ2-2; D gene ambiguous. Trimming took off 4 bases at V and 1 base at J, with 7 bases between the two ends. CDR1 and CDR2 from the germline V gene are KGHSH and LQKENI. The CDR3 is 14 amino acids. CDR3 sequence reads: CASSLQENTGELFF. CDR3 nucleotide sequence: TGTGCCAGCTCACTGCAGGAGAACACCGGGGAGCTGTTTTTT.

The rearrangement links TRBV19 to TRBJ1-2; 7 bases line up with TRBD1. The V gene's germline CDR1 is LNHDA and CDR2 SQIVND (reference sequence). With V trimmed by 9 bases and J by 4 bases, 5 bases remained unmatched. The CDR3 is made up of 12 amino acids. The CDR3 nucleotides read TGTGCCAGCCGGACAGGAGTCTATGGCTACACCTTC. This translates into CASRTGVYGYTF.

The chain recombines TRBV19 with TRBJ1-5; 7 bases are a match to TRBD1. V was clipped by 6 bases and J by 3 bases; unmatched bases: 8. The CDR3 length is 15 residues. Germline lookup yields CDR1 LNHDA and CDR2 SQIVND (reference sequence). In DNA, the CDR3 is TGTGCCAGTAGCCATCCGGGACAGTACAATCAGCCCCAGCATTTT. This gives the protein CASSHPGQYNQPQHF.

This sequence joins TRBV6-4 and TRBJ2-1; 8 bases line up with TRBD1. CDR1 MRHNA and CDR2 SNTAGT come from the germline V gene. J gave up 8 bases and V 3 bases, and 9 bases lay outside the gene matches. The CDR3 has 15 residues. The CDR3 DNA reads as TGTGCCAGCAGTGAAGCGGACAGGGCTGGGGATGAGCAGTTCTTC. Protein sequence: CASSEADRAGDEQFF.

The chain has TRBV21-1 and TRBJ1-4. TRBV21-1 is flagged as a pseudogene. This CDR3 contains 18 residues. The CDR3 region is CASSKEEGTSPTNEKLFF. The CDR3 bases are TGTGCCAGCAGCAAAGAGGAGGGGACGAGCCCAACTAATGAAAAACTGTTTTTT.

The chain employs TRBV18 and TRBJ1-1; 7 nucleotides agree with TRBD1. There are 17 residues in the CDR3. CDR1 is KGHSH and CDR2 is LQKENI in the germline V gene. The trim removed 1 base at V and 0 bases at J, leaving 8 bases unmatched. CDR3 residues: CASSPRRQGPMNTEAFF. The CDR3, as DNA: TGTGCCAGCTCACCACGCCGACAGGGCCCCATGAACACTGAAGCTTTCTTT.

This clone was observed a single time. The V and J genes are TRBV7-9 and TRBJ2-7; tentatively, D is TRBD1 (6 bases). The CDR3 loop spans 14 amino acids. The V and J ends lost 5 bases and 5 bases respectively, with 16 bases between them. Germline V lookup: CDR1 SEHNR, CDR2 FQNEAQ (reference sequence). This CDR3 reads CASSHPGAHDEQYF. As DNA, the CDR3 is TGTGCCAGCAGCCATCCAGGGGCGCACGACGAGCAGTACTTC.

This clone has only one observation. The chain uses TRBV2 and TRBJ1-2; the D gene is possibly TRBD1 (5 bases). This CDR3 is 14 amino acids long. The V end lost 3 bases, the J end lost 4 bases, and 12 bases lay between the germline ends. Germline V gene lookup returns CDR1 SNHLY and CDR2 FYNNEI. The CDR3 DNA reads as TGTGCCAGCAGTGAGCGACTTACAGGCTATGGCTACACCTTC. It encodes CASSERLTGYGYTF.

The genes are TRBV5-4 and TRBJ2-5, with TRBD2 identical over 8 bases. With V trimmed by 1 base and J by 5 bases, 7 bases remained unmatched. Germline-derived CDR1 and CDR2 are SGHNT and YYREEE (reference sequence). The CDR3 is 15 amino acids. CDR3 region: CASSLQLAEAETQYF. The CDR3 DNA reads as TGTGCCAGCAGCTTGCAACTAGCGGAGGCGGAGACCCAGTACTTC.

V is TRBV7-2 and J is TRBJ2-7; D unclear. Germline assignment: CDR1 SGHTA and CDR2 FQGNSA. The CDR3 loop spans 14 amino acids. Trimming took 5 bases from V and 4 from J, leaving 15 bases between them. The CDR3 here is CASSPLSSTYEQYF. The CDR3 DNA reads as TGTGCCAGCAGCCCTCTCTCATCGACATACGAGCAGTACTTC.

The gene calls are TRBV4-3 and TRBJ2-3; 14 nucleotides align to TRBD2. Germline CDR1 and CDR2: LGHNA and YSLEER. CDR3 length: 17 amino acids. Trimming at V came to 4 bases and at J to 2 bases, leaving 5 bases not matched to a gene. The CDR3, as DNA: TGCGCCAGCAGCCCCTGGACTAGCGGGGGGCTCACAGATACGCAGTATTTT. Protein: CASSPWTSGGLTDTQYF.

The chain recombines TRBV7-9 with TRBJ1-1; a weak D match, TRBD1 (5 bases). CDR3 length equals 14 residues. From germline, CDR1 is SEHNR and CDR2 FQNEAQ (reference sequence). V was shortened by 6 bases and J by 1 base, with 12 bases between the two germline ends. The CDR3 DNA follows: TGTGCCAGCAGGGCCGGGGGACCGAACACTGAAGCTTTCTTT. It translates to CASRAGGPNTEAFF.

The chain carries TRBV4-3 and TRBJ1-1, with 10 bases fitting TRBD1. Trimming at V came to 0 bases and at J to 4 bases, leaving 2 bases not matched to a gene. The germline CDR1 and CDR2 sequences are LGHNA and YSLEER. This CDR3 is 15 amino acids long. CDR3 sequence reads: CASSQDRTGGTEAFF. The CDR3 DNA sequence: TGCGCCAGCAGCCAAGACCGGACAGGGGGCACTGAAGCTTTCTTT.

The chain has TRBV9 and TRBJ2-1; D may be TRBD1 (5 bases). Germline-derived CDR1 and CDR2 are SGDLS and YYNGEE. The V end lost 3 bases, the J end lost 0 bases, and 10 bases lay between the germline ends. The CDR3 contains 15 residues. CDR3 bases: TGTGCCAGCAGCGATAGGGGTCGCTCCTACAATGAGCAGTTCTTC. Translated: CASSDRGRSYNEQFF.

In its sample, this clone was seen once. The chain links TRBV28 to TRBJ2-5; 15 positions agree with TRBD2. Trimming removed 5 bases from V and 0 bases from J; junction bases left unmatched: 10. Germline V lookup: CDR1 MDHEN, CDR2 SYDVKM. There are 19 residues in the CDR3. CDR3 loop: CASSPWPGTSGGYQETQYF. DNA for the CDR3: TGTGCCAGCAGTCCCTGGCCCGGGACTAGCGGGGGGTACCAAGAGACCCAGTACTTC.